The T cell receptor beta chain described here comes from a study of vaccination effects on CD4 cells after COVID-19. Profiling relied on immunoSEQ multiplex PCR, and the TCRdb table lists in-frame clones only, not all of them. The sample has 20,000 to 30,000 clones; about three quarters are singletons. This clone was observed once. No antigen is known for it. Sequencing in the ViraFEST assay came after antigen-specific CD4+ T cells had been expanded with viral peptide pools, which were used to stimulate PBMC. Researchers isolated CD4+ T cells once approximately eleven days of culture had elapsed. Convalescent patients had PCR-confirmed SARS-CoV-2 infection between March and December 2020. Specimen: CD4+ T cells from PBMCs cultured with SARS-CoV-2 spike peptides, collected before COVID-19 vaccination. The TCR comes from a human donor who had a prior SARS-CoV-2 infection.

The CDR3 sequence: CSVVGRVSTYEQYF. The CDR3 DNA follows: TGCAGCGTTGTGGGGCGGGTTTCCACCTACGAGCAGTACTTC. The chain combines TRBV29-1 with TRBJ2-7; D assignment may be TRBD1 or TRBD2 (5 bases each). The germline V gene has CDR1 SQVTM and CDR2 ANQGSEA. Trimming left V 4 bases short and J 2 bases short, with 15 bases between. The CDR3 runs to 14 residues.